This TCR beta chain emerged from a study of identical twins. Germline assignment: CDR1 LGHNT and CDR2 FRNRAP. V lost 5 bases to trimming and J lost 4 bases, with 10 bases between them. The CDR3 consists of 13 residues. There were only healthy Caucasians among the donors. About this clonotype: The antigen is unknown.

TCRdb recomputed calls from the 5' RACE reads with MiXCR, one row per CDR3 protein. The data show more than 250,000 distinct CDR3 sequences, less than 9% seen once. Study-level points and caveats: Insertions were reduced in abundant cord blood beta clonotypes but not in memory repertoires. Twins' excess sharing was less marked for out-of-frame beta sequences. Conclusions relied on cross-sectional statistical analysis, not following the same donors.

A further study also used this sample, focusing on yellow fever vaccine responses in identical twins.

The chain joins TRBV12-5 to TRBJ2-3; D is possibly TRBD1 (6 bases). The TCR originated in a woman in her late teens or twenties in good health. Sequenced: memory (CD45RO+) T cells sorted from blood. The CDR3, as DNA: TGTGCTAGTGGTGGAAGACAGGCAGATACGCAGTATTTT. It encodes CASGGRQADTQYF.